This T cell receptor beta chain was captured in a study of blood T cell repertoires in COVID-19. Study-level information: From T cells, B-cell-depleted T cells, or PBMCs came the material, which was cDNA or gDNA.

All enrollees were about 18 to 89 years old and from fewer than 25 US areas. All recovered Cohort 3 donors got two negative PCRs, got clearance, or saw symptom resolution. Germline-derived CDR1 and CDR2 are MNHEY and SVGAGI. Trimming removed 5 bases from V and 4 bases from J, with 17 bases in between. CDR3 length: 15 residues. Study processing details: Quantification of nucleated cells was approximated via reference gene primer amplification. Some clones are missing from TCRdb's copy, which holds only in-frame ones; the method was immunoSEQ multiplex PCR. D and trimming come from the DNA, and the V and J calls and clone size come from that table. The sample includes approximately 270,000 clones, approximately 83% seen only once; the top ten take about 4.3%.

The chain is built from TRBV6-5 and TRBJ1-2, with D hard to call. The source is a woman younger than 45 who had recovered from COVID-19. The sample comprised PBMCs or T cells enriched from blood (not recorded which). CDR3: CASSPGLDSSYGYTF. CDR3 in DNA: TGTGCCAGCAGTCCCGGTTTAGACTCCAGCTATGGCTACACCTTC.